The next 22 T cell receptor beta chains were all read from a single sample in a study of OX40 agonist ivuxolimab in advanced cancers. Profiled with immunoSEQ multiplex PCR; TCRdb holds only in-frame clones, not every one. Of 35,000 to 40,000 clones detected, 85% to 90% appear once; the ten largest clones hold roughly 32%. Sequencing used CD4+ or CD8+ T cells sorted from blood, obtained in a trial of the OX40 agonist ivuxolimab. Receptor source: an adult with an advanced solid tumor such as melanoma, head and neck, liver or kidney cancer.

The gene calls are TRBV5-1 and TRBJ2-3; D perhaps matches TRBD2 (6 bases). The length of the CDR3 is 14 residues. The ends were cut back, 0 bases at V and 4 bases at J, with 9 bases in the middle. Per germline, CDR1 SGHRS and CDR2 YFSETQ. CDR3 bases: TGCGCCAGCAGCTTGGCACTAGCAGCAGATACGCAGTATTTT. The encoded protein is CASSLALAADTQYF. The entire variable domain, with the rest obtained from reference TRBV5-1 and TRBJ2-3, is as follows: KAGVTQTPRYLIKTRGQQVTLSCSPISGHRSVSWYQQTPGQGLQFLFEYFSETQRNKGNFPGRFSGRQFSNSRSEMNVSTLELGDSALYLCASSLALAADTQYFGPGTRLTVL.

The chain carries TRBV14 and TRBJ1-1, with TRBD1 matching 7 bases. Trimming at V came to 5 bases and at J to 2 bases, leaving 5 bases not matched to a gene. This CDR3 has 14 amino acids. The germline V gene has CDR1 SGHDN and CDR2 FVKESK. The CDR3 protein is CASSITGVNTEAFF. The CDR3 DNA follows: TGTGCCAGCAGCATTACAGGGGTTAACACTGAAGCTTTCTTT. Based on the CDR3 plus reference TRBV14 and TRBJ1-1, the full variable domain is EAGVTQFPSHSVIEKGQTVTLRCDPISGHDNLYWYRRVMGKEIKFLLHFVKESKQDESGMPNNRFLAERTGGTYSTLKVQPAELEDSGVYFCASSITGVNTEAFFGQGTRLTVV.

The chain has TRBV6-5 and TRBJ2-7; 8 bases line up with TRBD1. The germline V gene has CDR1 MNHEY and CDR2 SVGAGI. The J segment lost 3 bases and the V segment lost 2 bases, leaving 6 bases of the junction unmatched. The CDR3 is 15 amino acids. CDR3 region: CASSYIRTGNYEQYF. CDR3 bases: TGTGCCAGCAGTTACATTAGGACAGGGAACTACGAGCAGTACTTC.

This chain connects TRBV12-5 to TRBJ1-2; D remains ambiguous. This CDR3 is built from 14 residues. Trimming stripped 2 bases from V and 3 bases from J, with 10 bases between. Germline V gives CDR1 LGHNT, CDR2 FRNRAP. The CDR3 loop is CASGLQGRDYGYTF. The CDR3 DNA reads TGTGCTAGTGGTTTGCAAGGAAGGGACTATGGCTACACCTTC.

V usage is TRBV10-1 and J usage is TRBJ2-5, with 8 bases lining up with TRBD2. The last part of the DNA fits TRBJ2-7 better; the J call may be wrong. CDR3 length: 15 residues. Germline V gene sequence: CDR1 WNHNN, CDR2 SYGVQD (reference sequence). The CDR3, as DNA: TGCGCCAGCGCCCAGGCGGGGGGAAAAGGGGACGAGCAGTACTTC. Translating it yields CASAQAGGKGDEQYF.

The V gene is TRBV11-2, the J gene TRBJ2-7; 7 bases are shared with TRBD1. V was clipped by 5 bases and J by 3 bases; unmatched bases: 7. The CDR3 is 14 amino acids. Germline V gene data show CDR1 as SGHAT and CDR2 as FQNNGV. Here the CDR3 reads CASSMRQGNYEQYF. In DNA, the CDR3 is TGTGCCAGCAGCATGCGACAGGGTAACTACGAGCAGTACTTC.

This sequence joins TRBV29-1 and TRBJ2-1, with 7 bases lining up with TRBD2. From germline, CDR1 is SQVTM and CDR2 ANQGSEA. The V segment lost 2 bases and the J segment 7 bases; nucleotides outside the gene matches: 5. CDR3 length: 13 residues. CDR3: CSVELAEANEQFF. The CDR3 bases are TGCAGCGTTGAACTAGCGGAGGCAAATGAGCAGTTCTTC.

The chain carries TRBV6-6 and TRBJ1-1, with 9 bases identical to TRBD1. The CDR3 spans 13 residues. Trimming at V came to 7 bases and at J to 4 bases, leaving 4 bases not matched to a gene. Germline assignment: CDR1 MNHNY and CDR2 SVGAGI (reference sequence). DNA for the CDR3: TGTGCCAGCACTCTGACAGGGGGCACTGAAGCTTTCTTT. Its protein is CASTLTGGTEAFF.

This chain joins TRBV27 and TRBJ2-7; D unresolved. This CDR3 is built from 9 residues. Trimming removed 7 bases from V and 3 bases from J, with 1 base in between. Looked up from germline, CDR1 is MNHEY and CDR2 is SMNVEV (reference sequence). The CDR3 is CASNYEQYF. The CDR3 nucleotides read TGTGCCAGCAACTACGAGCAGTACTTC.

The J gene is TRBJ2-2, the V gene TRBV15; TRBD1 matches at 8 bases. The germline V gene has CDR1 LNHNV and CDR2 YYDKDF (reference sequence). This CDR3 is 16 amino acids long. The V segment lost 3 bases and the J segment 4 bases; nucleotides outside the gene matches: 7. The CDR3 sequence: CATSSRQGPGTGELFF. CDR3 coding DNA: TGTGCCACCAGCAGCAGACAGGGGCCGGGCACCGGGGAGCTGTTTTTT.

The chain uses TRBV29-1 and TRBJ2-5, with TRBD2 as a possible D gene (6 bases). The CDR3 has 12 residues. The germline V gene encodes CDR1 SQVTM and CDR2 ANQGSEA. With 4 bases removed from V and 7 bases from J, the gap between germline ends came to 13 bases. As DNA, the CDR3 is TGCAGCGTTGTATTGGGGCGGGGGACCCAGTACTTC. Translated: CSVVLGRGTQYF. Variable domain in full (rest from reference TRBV29-1 and TRBJ2-5): SAVISQKPSRDICQRGTSLTIQCQVDSQVTMMFWYRQQPGQSLTLIATANQGSEATYESGFVIDKFPISRPNLTFSTLTVSNMSPEDSSIYLCSVVLGRGTQYFGPGTRLLVL.

V gene TRBV5-8 combines with J gene TRBJ2-5; D is undetermined. Trimming removed 2 bases from V and 4 bases from J, with 3 bases in between. The length of the CDR3 is 11 residues. The germline V gene has CDR1 SGHTS and CDR2 YDEGEE. This chain's CDR3 is CASSLAETQYF. Here the CDR3 DNA reads TGTGCCAGCAGCTTAGCAGAGACCCAGTACTTC. Full variable domain (outside the CDR3, taken from reference TRBV5-8 and TRBJ2-5): EAGVTQSPTHLIKTRGQQATLRCSPISGHTSVYWYQQALGLGLQFLLWYDEGEERNRGNFPPRFSGRQFPNYSSELNVNALELEDSALYLCASSLAETQYFGPGTRLLVL.

This chain links TRBV10-2 with TRBJ2-1; a possible D gene is TRBD1 (5 bases). This CDR3 comprises 13 residues. Trimming removed 4 bases from V and 3 bases from J, with 7 bases in between. Germline V lookup: CDR1 WSHSY, CDR2 SAAADI. The CDR3 nucleotides read TGCGCCAGCAGTGCTCAGGGCTACAATGAGCAGTTCTTC. Its protein product is CASSAQGYNEQFF.

The V and J genes are TRBV27 and TRBJ1-4, with 11 bases fitting TRBD1. This CDR3 has 16 amino acids. CDR1 MNHEY and CDR2 SMNVEV come from the germline V gene (reference sequence). Unmatched junction bases numbered 5, after V lost 6 bases and J lost 2 bases. The CDR3 sequence is CASRDRGHLTNEKLFF. CDR3 nucleotide sequence: TGTGCCAGCAGGGACAGGGGGCACTTGACTAATGAAAAACTGTTTTTT.

The chain couples TRBV5-1 to TRBJ2-5, with TRBD1 matching 9 bases. The CDR3 runs 14 residues. Germline lookup yields CDR1 SGHRS and CDR2 YFSETQ. Trimming at V came to 4 bases and at J to 4 bases, leaving 5 bases not matched to a gene. In nucleotides, the CDR3 is TGCGCCAGCAGCGGCGGACAGGGGCCAGAGACCCAGTACTTC. Translating it yields CASSGGQGPETQYF. The entire variable domain, with the rest obtained from reference TRBV5-1 and TRBJ2-5, is as follows: KAGVTQTPRYLIKTRGQQVTLSCSPISGHRSVSWYQQTPGQGLQFLFEYFSETQRNKGNFPGRFSGRQFSNSRSEMNVSTLELGDSALYLCASSGGQGPETQYFGPGTRLLVL.

The chain is built from TRBV10-1 and TRBJ1-1; D may be TRBD1 (5 bases). Trimming took 0 bases from V and 2 from J, leaving 16 bases between them. Germline V gene data show CDR1 as WNHNN and CDR2 as SYGVQD (reference sequence). The length of the CDR3 is 17 residues. CDR3 in DNA: TGCGCCAGCAGTGAGTCGCCCGGGGCTTATGCCAACACTGAAGCTTTCTTT. Translation: CASSESPGAYANTEAFF.

This chain uses TRBV11-2 with TRBJ2-1, with 8 bases aligning to TRBD1. Germline CDR1 and CDR2: SGHAT and FQNNGV. With 4 bases clipped from V and 4 bases from J, the junction kept 6 bases outside the gene matches. The CDR3 has 15 amino acids. The DNA of the CDR3 is TGTGCCAGCAGCTCCTCGGGACAGGTGTACAATGAGCAGTTCTTC. Amino acids: CASSSSGQVYNEQFF.

This sequence joins TRBV14 and TRBJ2-5; 7 bases fit TRBD2. The CDR3 length is 13 residues. Per the germline V gene, CDR1 is SGHDN and CDR2 is FVKESK. Germline trimming cut 7 bases from V and 5 bases from J; bases unmatched to any gene: 7. The DNA of the CDR3 is TGTGCCAGCACCCCCGCGGGAGCGGAGACCCAGTACTTC. Its protein product is CASTPAGAETQYF. Drawing the rest from reference TRBV14 and TRBJ2-5, the complete variable domain is EAGVTQFPSHSVIEKGQTVTLRCDPISGHDNLYWYRRVMGKEIKFLLHFVKESKQDESGMPNNRFLAERTGGTYSTLKVQPAELEDSGVYFCASTPAGAETQYFGPGTRLLVL.

The chain couples TRBV7-5 to TRBJ2-2; no DNA check was done on the table's D call, TRBD2. TRBV7-5 is a recognized pseudogene. This CDR3 is 15 amino acids long. DNA of the CDR3: TGTGCCAGAAGCGAGGCGCTAGCGGACACCGGGGAGCTGTTTTTT. As protein: CARSEALADTGELFF.

The rearrangement uses TRBV27 and TRBJ1-6; TRBD1 matches at 9 bases. There are 18 residues in the CDR3. The germline V gene has CDR1 MNHEY and CDR2 SMNVEV (reference sequence). Trimming removed 9 bases from V and 1 base from J; junction bases left unmatched: 13. As DNA, the CDR3 is TGTGCCAGTGGGATGAAGGACAGGGGAGTATCCTATAATTCACCCCTCCACTTT. This gives the protein CASGMKDRGVSYNSPLHF.

The chain recombines TRBV11-2 with TRBJ2-1; TRBD2 agrees at 13 bases. Germline V gene data show CDR1 as SGHAT and CDR2 as FQNNGV. The CDR3 covers 16 residues. Trimming removed 5 bases from V and 5 bases from J; junction bases left unmatched: 6. The CDR3 DNA follows: TGTGCCAGCAGCACGGGACTAGCGGGACAAAACAATGAGCAGTTCTTC. Amino acid sequence: CASSTGLAGQNNEQFF. The full variable domain, in which reference TRBV11-2 and TRBJ2-1 provide the parts outside the CDR3, is EAGVAQSPRYKIIEKRQSVAFWCNPISGHATLYWYQQILGQGPKLLIQFQNNGVVDDSQLPKDRFSAERLKGVDSTLKIQPAKLEDSAVYLCASSTGLAGQNNEQFFGPGTRLTVL.

The rearrangement links TRBV4-1 to TRBJ1-6; no reliable D call. The CDR3 covers 16 residues. Looked up from germline, CDR1 is MGHRA and CDR2 is YSYEKL. Trimming cost V 2 bases and J 9 bases, with 17 bases left between them. CDR3 nucleotide sequence: TGCGCCAGCAGCCAACCGCCAAAGGCCCGGGCTTCACCCCTCCACTTT. This codes for CASSQPPKARASPLHF.